These 21 T cell receptor beta chains originate from one sample sequenced in a study of T cell repertoires in cytomegalovirus infection. Their cognate antigens are unknown. TCRdb recomputed calls from the reads with MiXCR, one row per CDR3 protein. The data contain roughly 500,000 distinct CDR3 sequences, about 42% of them singletons. Source: cultured PBMCs, taken from culture after CMV antigen stimulation. The receptors originated from a human donor in good health (CMV status not recorded). Some clones in this sample may be carry-over from other donors' samples.

This clonotype has just a few counts. For the CDR3, the DNA is TGTGCCAGCAGCTTAGTCACGGGTGGAGCTTTCTTT. This codes for CASSLVTGGAFF. V usage is TRBV7-9 and J usage is TRBJ1-1; unclear D gene. Germline CDR1 reads SEHNR; CDR2 reads FQNEAQ (reference sequence). CDR3 size: 12 residues. Trimming left V 1 base short and J 10 bases short, with 10 bases between.

This clonotype appeared many times. This chain uses TRBV7-2 with TRBJ2-7; a possible D gene is TRBD2 (7 bases). V lost 7 bases, J lost 3 bases, and 16 bases lay in between. In germline, CDR1 is SGHTA, CDR2 FQGNSA. There are 14 residues in the CDR3. The CDR3 region has the DNA TGTGCCAGCACCTCCCAAGGGGGGGACTACGAGCAGTACTTC. It codes for CASTSQGGDYEQYF.

The V call is TRBV12-3 or TRBV12-4, the J call TRBJ2-5; D is possibly TRBD1 or TRBD2 (7 bases each). Trimming removed 0 bases at V and 2 bases at J, with 13 bases between. The CDR3 runs to 16 residues. This chain's CDR3 is CASSLARGGYQETQYF. CDR3 DNA: TGTGCCAGCAGTTTAGCCAGGGGGGGTTATCAAGAGACCCAGTACTTC.

Note on this clonotype: One junction end does not reproduce the germline sequence, and a read error may be involved. The gene calls are TRBV25-1 and TRBJ2-7, with D unclear. Per the germline V gene, CDR1 is MGHDK and CDR2 is SYGVNS. CDR3 length equals 11 residues. In nucleotides, the CDR3 is TGTGCCAGCAGTGAATGGGCCTTAAGGGACTTC. It encodes CASSEWALRDF.

This chain joins TRBV7-2 and TRBJ2-7; 7 bases are a match to TRBD1. V gave up 5 bases and J gave up 2 bases; unmatched junction bases: 6. The CDR3 is made up of 14 amino acids. CDR1 is SGHTA, CDR2 FQGNSA, per germline. The CDR3 loop reads CASSPDRWTYEQYF. CDR3 coding DNA: TGTGCCAGCAGCCCGGACAGGTGGACCTACGAGCAGTACTTC.

There are many counts of this clonotype. The chain recombines TRBV7-8 with TRBJ1-3, with a possible D match to TRBD1 (5 bases). The CDR3 sequence is 14 residues long. Trimming took off 1 base at V and 4 bases at J, with 8 bases between the two ends. Germline values: CDR1 SGHVS, CDR2 FQNEAQ. This chain's CDR3 is CASSLVGQGNTIYF. DNA for the CDR3: TGTGCCAGCAGCTTAGTGGGGCAAGGAAACACCATATATTTT. The variable domain in full, completed from reference TRBV7-8 and TRBJ1-3, reads GAGVSQSPRYKVAKRGQDVALRCDPISGHVSLFWYQQALGQGPEFLTYFQNEAQLDKSGLPSDRFFAERPEGSVSTLKIQRTQQEDSAVYLCASSLVGQGNTIYFGEGSWLTVV.

This clonotype appeared a few times. The gene calls are TRBV7-2 and TRBJ2-1; 8 bases align to TRBD1. The germline V gene has CDR1 SGHTA and CDR2 FQGNSA. With V trimmed by 1 base and J by 12 bases, 11 bases remained unmatched. The length of the CDR3 is 15 residues. The CDR3 loop reads CASSLGQGARSGQFF. CDR3 sequence (DNA): TGTGCCAGCAGCTTAGGGCAGGGGGCGCGTTCAGGGCAGTTCTTC.

The count of this clonotype is one. This rearrangement joins TRBV19 to TRBJ2-1; the match to TRBD1 covers 9 bases. The CDR3 is 15 residues long. Germline lookup yields CDR1 LNHDA and CDR2 SQIVND (reference sequence). Trimming at V came to 5 bases and at J to 8 bases, leaving 10 bases not matched to a gene. CDR3 bases: TGTGCCAGTAGTCCCAGACAGGGGGATGTGTATGAGCAGTTCTTC. This sequence encodes CASSPRQGDVYEQFF. Looking up the rest from reference TRBV19 and TRBJ2-1 gives the full variable domain: DGGITQSPKYLFRKEGQNVTLSCEQNLNHDAMYWYRQDPGQGLRLIYYSQIVNDFQKGDIAEGYSVSREKKESFPLTVTSAQKNPTAFYLCASSPRQGDVYEQFFGPGTRLTVL.

This clonotype was picked up a small number of times. The chain uses TRBV12-3 or TRBV12-4 and TRBJ2-5; D is possibly TRBD2 (5 bases). This CDR3 is built from 20 residues. Trimming removed 0 bases from V and 5 bases from J, with 28 bases in between. CDR3: CASSLAGSIRLGSAGETQYF. The CDR3 nucleotides read TGTGCCAGCAGTTTAGCGGGATCTATCCGCTTGGGGAGTGCCGGGGAGACCCAGTACTTC.

The chain carries TRBV5-4 and TRBJ2-1; D is tentatively TRBD1 or TRBD2 (5 bases each). V lost 6 bases and J lost 9, with 13 bases in between. CDR3 length: 12 residues. The V gene's germline CDR1 is SGHNT and CDR2 YYREEE (reference sequence). Here the CDR3 reads CASTAYGGEQFF. The CDR3 DNA reads TGTGCCAGCACCGCCTATGGGGGTGAGCAGTTCTTC.

The chain is built from TRBV4-1 and TRBJ1-5; no firm D call. The V gene's germline CDR1 is MGHRA and CDR2 YSYEKL. Trimming shortened V by 5 bases and J by 4 bases, and 18 bases separated the two germline ends. The CDR3 extends over 16 amino acids. CDR3 amino acids: CASSKTDTAGNQPQHF. The CDR3 coding sequence is TGCGCCAGCAGCAAGACCGACACGGCTGGAAATCAGCCCCAGCATTTT.

Note on this clonotype: The junction does not match germline at one end; this may be a read error. The chain has TRBV4-1 and TRBJ1-5; 8 bases align to TRBD1. Germline CDR1 reads MGHRA; CDR2 reads YSYEKL. This CDR3 contains 18 residues. The CDR3 DNA is TGTGCCAGCAGCCAAGAGGCCCCAGGGGGCGGCCCTAATCAGCCCCAGCATTTT. It is translated as CASSQEAPGGGPNQPQHF.

The CDR3: CASSPGGQGLSQYF. In DNA form, the CDR3 reads TGTGCCAGCAGCCCGGGGGGGCAGGGTTTGTCGCAGTATTTT. The gene calls are TRBV7-2 and TRBJ2-3; 8 bases are a match to TRBD2. The junction had 11 bases not matched to a gene; V was cut back by 5 bases and J by 10 bases. The CDR3 runs to 14 residues. Germline values: CDR1 SGHTA, CDR2 FQGNSA.

The chain joins TRBV7-2 to TRBJ1-1; 12 bases are shared with TRBD1. Germline V gene data show CDR1 as SGHTA and CDR2 as FQGNSA. With V trimmed by 4 bases and J by 6 bases, 12 bases remained unmatched. The CDR3 extends over 17 amino acids. This CDR3 is CASSYSSGQGASPEAFF. The CDR3 DNA follows: TGTGCCAGCAGCTATTCTTCGGGACAGGGGGCGAGCCCTGAAGCTTTCTTT.

The gene calls are TRBV27 and TRBJ2-3; D is possibly TRBD1 (5 bases). The germline V gene has CDR1 MNHEY and CDR2 SMNVEV (reference sequence). V was shortened by 6 bases and J by 7 bases, with 11 bases between the two germline ends. This CDR3 is 12 amino acids long. CDR3 residues: CASSPRTNTQYF. The CDR3 DNA reads as TGTGCCAGCAGCCCGCGGACAAATACGCAGTATTTT.

J is TRBJ2-4 and V is TRBV12-5, with TRBD2 matching 8 bases. Germline V gene data show CDR1 as LGHNT and CDR2 as FRNRAP. The CDR3 has 22 residues. V lost 0 bases to trimming and J lost 4 bases; unmatched junction nucleotides: 23. CDR3 DNA: TGTGCTAGTGGTTTGGTACCTGGCCAGCGGGGGACTTCGAACTGCCGAAAAAACATTCAGTACTTC. Its protein product is CASGLVPGQRGTSNCRKNIQYF.

This chain links TRBV15 with TRBJ2-1, with a possible D match to TRBD2 (5 bases). Per germline, CDR1 LNHNV and CDR2 YYDKDF (reference sequence). The CDR3 loop spans 15 amino acids. V lost 0 bases to trimming and J lost 6 bases, with 12 bases between them. CDR3 amino acids: CATSRDPLGGNEQFF. The CDR3 nucleotides read TGTGCCACCAGCAGAGATCCCCTCGGAGGCAATGAGCAGTTCTTC.

The genes are TRBV10-3 and TRBJ1-1; D is undetermined. The CDR3 has 12 amino acids. Trimming took off 0 bases at V and 7 bases at J, with 6 bases between the two ends. Germline V lookup: CDR1 ENHRY, CDR2 SYGVKD. CDR3 region: CAISESKIEAFF. The CDR3 DNA is TGTGCCATCAGTGAGTCGAAAATTGAAGCTTTCTTT.

This clonotype turned up a few times. The chain carries TRBV12-3 or TRBV12-4 and TRBJ2-1; D unresolved. Trimming cost V 9 bases and J 0 bases, with 15 bases left between them. This CDR3 spans 15 amino acids. The CDR3: CASTRSASSYNEQFF. The CDR3 region has the DNA TGTGCCAGTACCCGATCGGCGAGCTCCTACAATGAGCAGTTCTTC.

The chain couples TRBV12-3 or TRBV12-4 to TRBJ1-3, with 7 bases identical to TRBD1. The CDR3 is made up of 16 amino acids. J lost 4 bases, V lost 0 bases, and 6 bases had no gene match. The DNA of the CDR3 is TGTGCCAGCAGTTTAGCGGACAGGAGGCCGGGAAACACCATATATTTT. Translated, it gives CASSLADRRPGNTIYF.

This chain connects TRBV7-2 to TRBJ2-2; D ambiguous. This CDR3 is 12 amino acids long. V was clipped by 5 bases and J by 4 bases, with 5 bases between them. Germline CDR1 and CDR2: SGHTA and FQGNSA. This chain's CDR3 is CASSRFTGELFF. DNA of the CDR3: TGTGCCAGCAGCCGGTTCACCGGGGAGCTGTTTTTT. The complete variable domain, with remaining parts taken from reference TRBV7-2 and TRBJ2-2, reads GAGVSQSPSNKVTEKGKDVELRCDPISGHTALYWYRQSLGQGLEFLIYFQGNSAPDKSGLPSDRFSAERTGGSVSTLTIQRTQQEDSAVYLCASSRFTGELFFGEGSRLTVL.